This is a list of T cell receptor beta chains from one sample in a study of OX40 agonist ivuxolimab in advanced cancers. Assay used: immunoSEQ multiplex PCR; TCRdb lists only in-frame clones, some missing. The sample carries around 3,700 clones, around 78% recorded once. Specimen: CD4+ or CD8+ T cells sorted from blood, collected in a trial of the OX40 agonist ivuxolimab. These receptor sequences come from an adult with an advanced solid tumor such as melanoma, head and neck, liver or kidney cancer. Each CDR3 is given with its conserved first and last residue. Fields, in order: D gene, V gene, CDR3 protein. D genes are given only for firm matches.

d_gene: TRBD2; v_gene: TRBV18; CDR3aa: CASSPGLAAYNEQFF
d_gene: .; v_gene: TRBV5-1; CDR3aa: CASSLIWGETQYF
d_gene: .; v_gene: TRBV30; CDR3aa: CAWSVGRQEYEQYF
d_gene: TRBD2; v_gene: TRBV9; CDR3aa: CASSVESGSWYEQYF
d_gene: .; v_gene: TRBV25-1; CDR3aa: CASSVQGPNTEAFF
d_gene: .; v_gene: TRBV4-1; CDR3aa: CASSQGLAYEQYF
d_gene: .; v_gene: TRBV18; CDR3aa: CASSPRRDSYYEQYF
d_gene: TRBD2; v_gene: TRBV9; CDR3aa: CASSVEGLHTDTQYF
d_gene: .; v_gene: TRBV5-5; CDR3aa: CASSWTYEQYF
d_gene: .; v_gene: TRBV19; CDR3aa: CASSISRGNTEAFF
d_gene: .; v_gene: TRBV27; CDR3aa: CASSLHPQRTGELFF
d_gene: .; v_gene: TRBV27; CDR3aa: CASSSLSYEQYF
d_gene: .; v_gene: TRBV6-5; CDR3aa: CASSRYREIHEQYF
d_gene: .; v_gene: TRBV10-3; CDR3aa: CAIGSGEQYF
d_gene: .; v_gene: TRBV11-1; CDR3aa: CASSLGGRDAEQYF
d_gene: .; v_gene: TRBV13; CDR3aa: CASSSQGKQETQYF
d_gene: TRBD1; v_gene: TRBV27; CDR3aa: CASSRLQGPAPGRTEAFF
d_gene: .; v_gene: TRBV28; CDR3aa: CASSFTRPLDQANGPYYGYTF
d_gene: TRBD1; v_gene: TRBV4-3; CDR3aa: CASSPGTGVLYEQYF
d_gene: .; v_gene: TRBV4-3; CDR3aa: CASSQDPSPGELFF
d_gene: .; v_gene: TRBV4-3; CDR3aa: CASSLDSGAYNEQFF
d_gene: .; v_gene: TRBV11-2; CDR3aa: CASSLEQISTSGNTIYF
d_gene: .; v_gene: TRBV5-1; CDR3aa: CASSLGDYPYEQYF
d_gene: .; v_gene: TRBV19; CDR3aa: CASSIDDLTDTQYF
d_gene: .; v_gene: TRBV7-2; CDR3aa: CASSLVGGTYTDTQYF
d_gene: .; v_gene: TRBV2; CDR3aa: CASRYREGTEAFF
d_gene: .; v_gene: TRBV5-1; CDR3aa: CASSLLGEAFF
d_gene: .; v_gene: TRBV10-1; CDR3aa: CASSSYSSYEQYF
d_gene: .; v_gene: TRBV4-3; CDR3aa: CASSHGRTSQETQYF
d_gene: TRBD2; v_gene: TRBV7-8; CDR3aa: CASSSRLAVLHNEQFF
d_gene: TRBD1; v_gene: TRBV7-6; CDR3aa: CASSSTGTGGYEQYF
d_gene: .; v_gene: TRBV10-2; CDR3aa: CASGRTDTTGELFF
d_gene: TRBD1; v_gene: TRBV19; CDR3aa: CASSSPGGYEQFF
d_gene: .; v_gene: TRBV4-3; CDR3aa: CASSQDASGTDTQYF
d_gene: .; v_gene: TRBV5-6; CDR3aa: CASSLQVGEQFF
d_gene: TRBD1; v_gene: TRBV6-1; CDR3aa: CASRGGTGGSYGYTF
d_gene: .; v_gene: TRBV28; CDR3aa: CASSLPNTDTQYF
d_gene: .; v_gene: TRBV30; CDR3aa: CAWNPTVQETQYF
d_gene: .; v_gene: TRBV9; CDR3aa: CASSVGSQGNEKLFF
d_gene: .; v_gene: TRBV29-1; CDR3aa: CSVERAGSNSNQPQHF
d_gene: .; v_gene: TRBV7-8; CDR3aa: CASSLNTYYEQYF